The clone carrying this T cell receptor beta chain was observed a handful of times. Its antigen is unidentified. The data belong to a study of cytomegalovirus exposure and HLA in healthy donors. For the study at large: About 80 million unique TCRs from HLA-typed donors made up an early data release. Study findings and constraints: Of the V segments, some could not be distinguished, including TRBV6-2 and TRBV6-3, and were excluded. Specific recognition of CMV antigens was confirmed in vitro for a few chains (all CMV-associated). Later work showed greater clonal expansion in HLA-associated TCR beta chains than in equally common others.

The PCR used 60 Vbeta and 13 Jbeta primers. Some clones are missing from TCRdb's copy, which holds only in-frame ones; the method was immunoSEQ multiplex PCR. Of 60,000 to 75,000 clones in the sample, around 74% were seen once. CDR3 length: 20 amino acids. V trimming: 4 bases; J trimming: 2 bases; junction bases outside the gene matches: 20. Germline CDR1 and CDR2: SGHRS and YFSETQ. Sequenced material: PBMCs. The rearrangement links TRBV5-1 to TRBJ2-3; 9 bases are a match to TRBD1. The receptor was derived from a woman aged 30 to 39 in good health and CMV-seropositive. CDR3 bases: TGCGCCAGCAGCGGACTCAACCGGGACAGGGCCATATCTGACACAGATACGCAGTATTTT. It specifies CASSGLNRDRAISDTDTQYF.